This T cell receptor (beta chain) was found in a study of T cell repertoires in cytomegalovirus infection. The V and J ends lost 5 bases and 3 bases, in that order; junction bases with no gene match: 4. Per germline, CDR1 MNHEY and CDR2 SMNVEV (reference sequence). The CDR3 contains 13 residues. TCRdb independently ran MiXCR on the reads; one entry per CDR3 protein. The sample consists of 450,000 to 550,000 distinct CDR3 sequences, 16% of them appearing once. This clonotype has more than one count but fewer than ten. J is TRBJ2-7 and V is TRBV27; 7 nucleotides agree with TRBD1. The sequence derives from a human donor in good health (CMV status not recorded). Some clones in this sample may be carry-over from other donors' samples. The sample was CD8+ T cells from PBMCs. In DNA, the CDR3 is TGTGCCAGCAGTATAAGGGACAGCTACGAGCAGTACTTC. Translation: CASSIRDSYEQYF.